This T cell receptor (beta chain) was observed in a study of cytomegalovirus exposure and HLA in healthy donors. Study-wide background: In an early release, HLA-typed donors contributed 80 million to 95 million unique TCR sequences. Study outcomes and limitations: There were 150 to 200 TCR beta chains listed as cytomegalovirus-associated. HLA alleles were associated with some 16,000 TCR beta sequences in a later analysis at 0.05 false discovery rate.

With regard to this clone: Its matching antigen is unknown.

PCR used 60 Vbeta primers and 13 Jbeta primers. Authors' data handling: Roughly 11 million of the approximately 80 million unique TCR beta chains counted in a later analysis were shared. The assay was immunoSEQ multiplex PCR, and TCRdb's table has in-frame clones only and misses some. Clone size and V and J calls were adopted from that table, with D and trimming inferred from the DNA. The sample shows 150,000 or so clones, approximately 81% of them seen only once. This TCR was recovered from a boy under 10 years old in good health and CMV-seronegative. The material sequenced was PBMCs.

CDR3 sequence: CASSLEGNRGRYTEAFF. DNA of the CDR3: TGTGCCAGCAGCTTGGAGGGGAACAGGGGGCGGTACACTGAAGCTTTCTTT. This chain uses TRBV5-4 with TRBJ1-1; the match to TRBD1 covers 9 bases. Germline-derived CDR1 and CDR2 are SGHNT and YYREEE (reference sequence). The CDR3 covers 17 residues. V shed 0 bases, J shed 3 bases, and the junction held 9 bases outside the gene matches.